The 9 T cell receptor beta chains below all came from one sample that was sequenced in a study of graft-versus-host responses after intestinal transplantation. Generated by immunoSEQ multiplex PCR, the TCRdb table keeps only in-frame clones and is missing some. The table lists some 69,000 clones, over 85% of them singletons. The material sequenced was bone marrow, taken 700 to 850 days after intestinal transplantation. These receptors were taken from a human patient who received an intestinal transplant, so some T cells may come from the graft donor.

The chain combines TRBV7-9 with TRBJ2-1; D is perhaps TRBD2 (5 bases). The CDR3 extends over 16 amino acids. In germline, CDR1 is SEHNR, CDR2 FQNEAQ (reference sequence). The germline V and J ends were trimmed by 0 bases and 0 bases, with 9 bases remaining between them. CDR3 amino acids: CASSLARAGSYNEQFF. In DNA form, the CDR3 reads TGTGCCAGCAGCTTAGCGCGTGCGGGCTCCTACAATGAGCAGTTCTTC.

About this clone itself: The junction shows a germline mismatch at one end, possibly a read error. V gene TRBV19 combines with J gene TRBJ2-3; TRBD1 aligns across 7 bases. The CDR3 loop spans 16 amino acids. The germline V gene encodes CDR1 LNHDA and CDR2 SQIVND (reference sequence). The CDR3 bases are TGTGCCAGTAGTCTAGACAGGGCAGCTCCCACAGATACGCAGTATTTT. Amino acid sequence: CASSLDRAAPTDTQYF.

The rearrangement uses TRBV6-6 and TRBJ2-5; D is ambiguous. Germline V gene data show CDR1 as MNHNY and CDR2 as SVGAGI (reference sequence). The length of the CDR3 is 11 residues. V was cut by 7 bases and J by 5 bases, with 8 bases left in between. The CDR3 loop reads CASNSGETQYF. Here the CDR3 DNA reads TGTGCCAGCAATAGTGGGGAGACCCAGTACTTC.

V usage is TRBV14 and J usage is TRBJ1-4, with D tentatively TRBD1 (6 bases). Trimming took 4 bases from V and 13 from J, leaving 16 bases between them. Germline loops: CDR1 SGHDN, CDR2 FVKESK. This CDR3 has 13 residues. The CDR3 reads CASSPSNRVGLFF. Here the CDR3 DNA reads TGTGCCAGCAGCCCTTCTAACAGGGTGGGACTGTTTTTT.

The CDR3 bases are TGCGCCAGCAGTGAGTTCGGACCGGGAAACACCATATATTTT. Translation gives CASSEFGPGNTIYF. The J gene is TRBJ1-3, the V gene TRBV10-1, with D hard to call. Trimming removed 1 base at V and 4 bases at J, with 8 bases between. The CDR3 length is 14 residues. CDR1 and CDR2 from the germline V gene are WNHNN and SYGVQD (reference sequence).

V usage is TRBV6-1 and J usage is TRBJ2-7, with D tentatively TRBD1 or TRBD2 (5 bases each). V lost 7 bases, J lost 2 bases, and 12 bases lay in between. This CDR3 comprises 13 residues. Germline assignment: CDR1 MNHNS and CDR2 SASEGT. The CDR3 here is CASIAGATYEQYF. CDR3 nucleotides: TGTGCCAGCATAGCCGGGGCCACCTACGAGCAGTACTTC.

The CDR3 sequence: CASIPRDRAKSDSPLHF. CDR3 nucleotides: TGTGCCAGCATACCCCGGGACAGGGCGAAAAGTGATTCACCCCTCCACTTT. The chain recombines TRBV2 with TRBJ1-6, with TRBD1 matching 9 bases. CDR3 length: 17 amino acids. From germline, CDR1 is SNHLY and CDR2 FYNNEI. V shed 7 bases and J 8 bases; nucleotides not matched to a gene: 15.

V is TRBV11-3 and J is TRBJ1-6, with D hard to call. The germline CDR1 and CDR2 sequences are SGHNT and YENEEA. V was pared by 3 bases and J by 9 bases, with 12 bases between. This CDR3 is 14 amino acids long. The CDR3, as DNA: TGTGCCAGCAGCTTTGAGCGGAGGCGTTCACCCCTCCACTTT. It is translated as CASSFERRRSPLHF.

This clone was counted once. The rearrangement links TRBV5-4 to TRBJ2-3; 8 bases line up with TRBD2. The ends lost 3 bases at V and 5 bases at J; junction bases unmatched: 8. Germline loops: CDR1 SGHNT, CDR2 YYREEE (reference sequence). CDR3 length equals 15 residues. CDR3 bases: TGTGCCAGCAGCTGGGTAGCGGGACGGGAAGATACGCAGTATTTT. The encoded protein is CASSWVAGREDTQYF.